Following are 13 T cell receptor beta chains from one sample sequenced in a study of patients and donors after allogeneic stem cell transplantation. TCRdb recomputed calls from the RT-PCR reads with MiXCR, one row per CDR3 protein. This table holds 900,000 to 1,000,000 distinct CDR3 sequences, under 20% found once. Source material: blood, either unsorted or a sorted T cell fraction (not recorded which). These receptors came from a human donor who was either an allogeneic HSCT recipient or a stem cell or donor lymphocyte infusion donor (not recorded which). It is not recorded whose cells these are; they may come from a transplant donor.

The table lists this clonotype with a few counts. The chain uses TRBV18 and TRBJ1-3, with a possible D match to TRBD1 (5 bases). The CDR3 is made up of 15 amino acids. Germline V lookup: CDR1 KGHSH, CDR2 LQKENI. The V and J ends lost 2 bases and 7 bases respectively, with 15 bases between them. Here the CDR3 reads CASSPTTGYGNTIYF. For the CDR3, the DNA is TGTGCCAGCTCACCAACTACAGGTTATGGCAACACCATATATTTT.

This clonotype was counted only a few times. The chain combines TRBV5-4 with TRBJ2-7, with D uncertain. Germline V gene lookup returns CDR1 SGHNT and CDR2 YYREEE (reference sequence). The CDR3 length is 14 residues. Trimming took 4 bases from V and 2 from J, leaving 13 bases between them. The CDR3 is CASSRTASTYEQYF. The CDR3 nucleotides read TGTGCCAGCAGCAGAACGGCATCTACCTACGAGCAGTACTTC.

This clonotype was found a few times. This chain joins TRBV27 and TRBJ2-7; a possible D gene is TRBD2 (6 bases). The CDR3 is made up of 17 amino acids. From germline, CDR1 is MNHEY and CDR2 SMNVEV (reference sequence). Trimming pared 6 bases from V and 3 bases from J, leaving 24 bases between. The CDR3, as DNA: TGTGCCAGCAGCCCTGGGGGAGGTCCCTCTCACTACTACGAGCAGTACTTC. Protein sequence: CASSPGGGPSHYYEQYF.

The chain uses TRBV9 and TRBJ1-1; D is ambiguous. This CDR3 spans 15 amino acids. The V gene lost 0 bases and the J gene lost 0 bases, with 9 bases spanning the gap. Germline V gene lookup returns CDR1 SGDLS and CDR2 YYNGEE. The CDR3 sequence: CASSVGIGLNTEAFF. DNA for the CDR3: TGTGCCAGCAGCGTAGGGATAGGGCTGAACACTGAAGCTTTCTTT.

V usage is TRBV12-3 or TRBV12-4 and J usage is TRBJ2-7; D possibly corresponds to TRBD2 (6 bases). V was cut by 1 base and J by 5 bases, with 21 bases left in between. The CDR3 is 17 amino acids. CDR3 DNA: TGTGCCAGCAGTTTAGGCCCGCAGAGACTAGGTTTCCACGAGCAGTACTTC. It is translated as CASSLGPQRLGFHEQYF.

This clonotype was counted many times. The gene calls are TRBV29-1 and TRBJ1-1; 7 bases line up with TRBD1. V lost 7 bases, J lost 5 bases, and 10 bases stayed unmatched. CDR3 size: 13 residues. The germline gives CDR1 SQVTM, CDR2 ANQGSEA. CDR3 sequence: CSGKRGQNTEAFF. The CDR3 DNA reads as TGCAGCGGTAAGAGGGGGCAAAATACTGAAGCTTTCTTT. The entire variable domain, with the rest obtained from reference TRBV29-1 and TRBJ1-1, is as follows: SAVISQKPSRDICQRGTSLTIQCQVDSQVTMMFWYRQQPGQSLTLIATANQGSEATYESGFVIDKFPISRPNLTFSTLTVSNMSPEDSSIYLCSGKRGQNTEAFFGQGTRLTVV.

This clonotype was counted between two and nine times. The J gene is TRBJ1-2, the V gene TRBV20-1; the match to TRBD1 covers 7 bases. In germline, CDR1 is DFQATT, CDR2 SNEGSKA (reference sequence). V lost 4 bases, J lost 5 bases, and 10 bases stayed unmatched. The CDR3 runs 14 residues. The CDR3 is CSATRGVTGYGYTF. As DNA, the CDR3 is TGCAGTGCTACCCGGGGGGTGACAGGGTATGGCTACACCTTC.

In nucleotides, the CDR3 is TGCGCCAGCAGCCGTAGCGGGGAAGAACAAGAGACCCAGTACTTC. Translation gives CASSRSGEEQETQYF. This sequence joins TRBV5-1 and TRBJ2-5, with 8 bases aligning to TRBD2. The length of the CDR3 is 15 residues. V trimming: 4 bases; J trimming: 2 bases; junction bases outside the gene matches: 7. Germline CDR1 reads SGHRS; CDR2 reads YFSETQ.

CDR3 residues: CSVSPDYNEQFF. The CDR3 DNA reads TGCAGCGTTTCACCTGATTACAATGAGCAGTTCTTC. The chain employs TRBV29-1 and TRBJ2-1; D is unresolved. This CDR3 region has 12 residues. V gave up 5 bases and J gave up 4 bases, with 9 bases separating them. Looked up from germline, CDR1 is SQVTM and CDR2 is ANQGSEA.

CDR3 in DNA: TGTGCCAGCAGTTTTCGATGGGGAGATCGTACAGCTTTCTTT. Translating it yields CASSFRWGDRTAFF. The chain recombines TRBV12-3 or TRBV12-4 with TRBJ1-1; D not resolved. There are 14 residues in the CDR3. V was pared by 3 bases and J by 10 bases, with 18 bases between.

V gene TRBV6-1 combines with J gene TRBJ2-5, with TRBD2 as a possible D gene (7 bases). Germline V gene sequence: CDR1 MNHNS, CDR2 SASEGT. Between the trimmed V and J ends, which lost 6 bases and 2 bases, there was a span of 16 bases. The CDR3 length is 15 residues. Here the CDR3 reads CASRMGRGLQETQYF. CDR3 DNA: TGTGCCAGCAGAATGGGGCGGGGGCTGCAAGAGACCCAGTACTTC.

The J gene is TRBJ2-1, the V gene TRBV9; 12 positions agree with TRBD2. V gave up 4 bases and J gave up 7 bases; unmatched junction bases: 12. Germline V lookup: CDR1 SGDLS, CDR2 YYNGEE. This CDR3 region has 17 residues. CDR3: CASSQRLAGGQGNEQFF. The DNA for the CDR3 is TGTGCCAGCAGCCAAAGGCTAGCGGGAGGGCAGGGAAATGAGCAGTTCTTC. The complete variable domain, with remaining parts taken from reference TRBV9 and TRBJ2-1, reads DSGVTQTPKHLITATGQRVTLRCSPRSGDLSVYWYQQSLDQGLQFLIQYYNGEERAKGNILERFSAQQFPDLHSELNLSSLELGDSALYFCASSQRLAGGQGNEQFFGPGTRLTVL.

The chain joins TRBV7-9 to TRBJ2-1; D is tentatively TRBD1 or TRBD2 (5 bases each). The CDR3 is made up of 16 amino acids. Per the germline V gene, CDR1 is SEHNR and CDR2 is FQNEAQ (reference sequence). Trimming left V 0 bases short and J 5 bases short, with 14 bases between. CDR3 in amino acids: CASSLAPRDLNNEQFF. CDR3 DNA sequence: TGTGCCAGCAGCTTAGCGCCTAGGGACCTCAACAATGAGCAGTTCTTC.